This TCR beta chain was recorded in a study of T cells in Graves' hyperthyroidism and ophthalmopathy. General study findings and limits: Expanded thyroid clonotypes (above 0.001) were mostly also found in blood.

This clonotype came up many times. Its antigen is currently unknown. Amplified regions were TCR beta CDR3 sequences from RNA transcripts. An initial round of RT-PCR targeting the TCR CDR3 relied on the HTBI primer set. TCRdb used MiXCR to reprocess the multiplex PCR reads, holding one entry per CDR3 protein. The sample holds 400,000 to 550,000 distinct CDR3 sequences, roughly a quarter seen once. V was pared by 2 bases and J by 5 bases, with 12 bases between. CDR3 length equals 14 residues. Enrolled ophthalmopathy patients presented with a Clinical Activity Score of at least 3, a NOSPECS grade of at least 4, and disease duration under 3 months. Diagnosis rested on symptoms, serum thyroxine and TRAb, thyroid ultrasound, and orbital computed tomography.

The receptor's source is a woman aged 30 to 39 with Graves' ophthalmopathy. The sample consisted of blood. The rearrangement joins TRBV12-3 or TRBV12-4 to TRBJ2-5; TRBD1 is a possible D gene (5 bases). The CDR3 loop is CASSLRGRRETQYF. The CDR3 DNA reads as TGTGCCAGCAGTTTAAGGGGCCGGCGGGAGACCCAGTACTTC.